Below are 27 T cell receptor beta chains sequenced from a single sample in a study of cytomegalovirus exposure and HLA in healthy donors. It was with 60 Vbeta and 13 Jbeta primers that the PCR ran. Here immunoSEQ multiplex PCR was the method, and the copy in TCRdb shows in-frame clones only, minus some. The table shows under 150,000 clones, with 67% occurring only once. The sequencing sample was made of PBMCs. Source of these receptors: a man aged 18 to 29 in good health and CMV-seropositive.

J is TRBJ2-1 and V is TRBV11-2, with a weak D call TRBD2 (5 bases). The CDR3 is 17 residues long. Germline assignment: CDR1 SGHAT and CDR2 FQNNGV. Trimming left V 5 bases short and J 5 bases short, with 22 bases between. CDR3 DNA: TGTGCCAGCAGCCATAGGGTCCTAGCAATGATCCACAATGAGCAGTTCTTC. It specifies CASSHRVLAMIHNEQFF. The full variable domain, its missing parts supplied by reference TRBV11-2 and TRBJ2-1, is EAGVAQSPRYKIIEKRQSVAFWCNPISGHATLYWYQQILGQGPKLLIQFQNNGVVDDSQLPKDRFSAERLKGVDSTLKIQPAKLEDSAVYLCASSHRVLAMIHNEQFFGPGTRLTVL.

The sample holds a few counts of this clone. The CDR3 reads CATSREFGTSGGLDEQFF. The CDR3 bases are TGTGCCACCAGCAGAGAGTTTGGGACTAGCGGGGGGCTGGATGAGCAGTTCTTC. The chain has TRBV15 and TRBJ2-1; 15 positions match TRBD2. The V gene end was trimmed by 0 bases and the J gene end by 8 bases; junction bases not matched to a gene: 8. Germline CDR1 LNHNV, CDR2 YYDKDF (reference sequence). This CDR3 spans 18 amino acids.

V and J are TRBV11-2 and TRBJ2-7; the match to TRBD1 covers 7 bases. CDR3 length equals 16 residues. Germline values: CDR1 SGHAT, CDR2 FQNNGV. The V gene end was trimmed by 5 bases and the J gene end by 0 bases; junction bases not matched to a gene: 10. The CDR3 nucleotides read TGTGCCAGCAGCGCTAACAGGGGTGTCGCCTCCTACGAGCAGTACGTC. Its translation: CASSANRGVASYEQYV.

The chain uses TRBV29-1 and TRBJ2-2; possible D gene TRBD1, 6 bases. V lost 6 bases and J 4 bases, leaving 15 bases between the germline ends. Germline assignment: CDR1 SQVTM and CDR2 ANQGSEA. CDR3 length equals 14 residues. As DNA, the CDR3 is TGCAGCGTCCGAAATGGGGGCATCACCGGGGAGCTGTTTTTT. Protein product: CSVRNGGITGELFF.

This chain joins TRBV30 and TRBJ2-7; D might be TRBD2 (6 bases). V lost 3 bases to trimming and J lost 3 bases, with 12 bases between them. There are 13 residues in the CDR3. Per germline, CDR1 GTSNPN and CDR2 SVGIG (reference sequence). The chain's CDR3 is CAWSAAGGYEQYF. The CDR3 DNA sequence: TGTGCCTGGAGCGCCGCCGGGGGCTACGAGCAGTACTTC.

The V call is TRBV6-1, the J call TRBJ2-7, with D maybe TRBD1 (5 bases). The CDR3 is made up of 15 amino acids. Trimming stripped 0 bases from V and 3 bases from J, with 12 bases between. Germline CDR1 MNHNS, CDR2 SASEGT. The CDR3: CASSEAVPTVYEQYF. CDR3 sequence (DNA): TGTGCCAGCAGTGAAGCCGTACCGACAGTCTACGAGCAGTACTTC.

This clone has only a few counts. The genes are TRBV9 and TRBJ1-6; 7 bases fit TRBD1. Germline-derived CDR1 and CDR2 are SGDLS and YYNGEE. V lost 4 bases and J lost 6; bases outside the gene matches: 10. This CDR3 is built from 16 residues. This chain's CDR3 is CASSPQPTGANSPLHF. CDR3 nucleotide sequence: TGTGCCAGCAGCCCCCAACCAACAGGGGCTAATTCACCCCTCCACTTT. The full variable domain, with the rest looked up from reference TRBV9 and TRBJ1-6, is DSGVTQTPKHLITATGQRVTLRCSPRSGDLSVYWYQQSLDQGLQFLIQYYNGEERAKGNILERFSAQQFPDLHSELNLSSLELGDSALYFCASSPQPTGANSPLHFGNGTRLTVT.

CDR3 sequence (DNA): TGTGCCAGCAGCCGGGAGGCTAGCGGGGCCTACCCCACAGATACGCAGTATTTT. Protein: CASSREASGAYPTDTQYF. The chain is built from TRBV4-2 and TRBJ2-3, with TRBD2 matching over 9 bases. The ends lost 4 bases at V and 2 bases at J; junction bases unmatched: 13. CDR1 and CDR2 from the germline V gene are LGHNA and YNFKEQ. The CDR3 spans 18 residues.

This clone is a singleton in its sample. The genes are TRBV6-5 and TRBJ1-1; D may be TRBD1 (6 bases). The germline gives CDR1 MNHEY, CDR2 SVGAGI. CDR3 length: 13 amino acids. V was clipped by 8 bases and J by 3 bases, with 13 bases between them. CDR3 region: CASGNRADTEAFF. The CDR3 DNA reads TGTGCCAGCGGAAACAGGGCCGACACTGAAGCTTTCTTT.

The chain combines TRBV19 with TRBJ1-2; D is uncertain. Trimming took 0 bases from V and 1 from J, leaving 12 bases between them. The germline V gene has CDR1 LNHDA and CDR2 SQIVND (reference sequence). The length of the CDR3 is 16 residues. CDR3 nucleotide sequence: TGTGCCAGTAGTATAGAACATACGACTGTTAACTATGGCTACACCTTC. This sequence encodes CASSIEHTTVNYGYTF.

The chain recombines TRBV29-1 with TRBJ1-1, with D unclear. This CDR3 has 13 amino acids. Germline loops: CDR1 SQVTM, CDR2 ANQGSEA. V lost 3 bases and J 5 bases, leaving 13 bases between the germline ends. The DNA for the CDR3 is TGCAGCGTTGACCATCGAGGAGGGACTGAAGCTTTCTTT. Translated, it gives CSVDHRGGTEAFF. Full variable domain (outside the CDR3, taken from reference TRBV29-1 and TRBJ1-1): SAVISQKPSRDICQRGTSLTIQCQVDSQVTMMFWYRQQPGQSLTLIATANQGSEATYESGFVIDKFPISRPNLTFSTLTVSNMSPEDSSIYLCSVDHRGGTEAFFGQGTRLTVV.

V and J are TRBV6-1 and TRBJ2-7; 7 bases are shared with TRBD2. Losses at the gene ends were 4 bases for V and 2 bases for J; bases not matched to a gene: 8. The germline gives CDR1 MNHNS, CDR2 SASEGT. The CDR3 is made up of 15 amino acids. The CDR3 nucleotides read TGTGCCAGCAGTGGGAGAAGCGGGACCGCCTACGAGCAGTACTTC. Translating gives CASSGRSGTAYEQYF.

Written as DNA, the CDR3 is TGCGCCAGCAGCCAAGGGGCAGGGCCCAATCAGCCCCAGCATTTT. It translates to CASSQGAGPNQPQHF. The chain joins TRBV4-1 to TRBJ1-5; maybe TRBD1 (5 bases). Trimming took off 1 base at V and 3 bases at J, with 10 bases between the two ends. This CDR3 has 15 residues. Germline V gene data show CDR1 as MGHRA and CDR2 as YSYEKL.

The V call is TRBV6-5, the J call TRBJ2-7; 9 bases match TRBD1. This CDR3 is built from 14 residues. The germline V gene has CDR1 MNHEY and CDR2 SVGAGI. The V and J ends lost 5 bases and 2 bases, in that order; junction bases with no gene match: 4. CDR3 sequence: CASSTRDRAYEQYF. CDR3 coding DNA: TGTGCCAGCAGTACCCGGGACAGGGCCTACGAGCAGTACTTC.

Concerning this clone itself: The sample carries other DNA sequences with the same CDR3. The rearrangement uses TRBV5-8 and TRBJ2-3; 9 bases align to TRBD2. The CDR3 contains 15 residues. The germline CDR1 and CDR2 sequences are SGHTS and YDEGEE. Losses at the gene ends were 0 bases for V and 1 base for J; bases not matched to a gene: 0. CDR3 sequence: CASSLGLAGTDTQYF. CDR3 in DNA: TGTGCCAGCAGCTTGGGACTAGCGGGCACAGATACGCAGTATTTT.

The V gene is TRBV7-9, the J gene TRBJ2-2; 9 bases agree with TRBD2. Trimming cost V 5 bases and J 4 bases; bases outside gene matches: 5. This CDR3 has 15 residues. In germline, CDR1 is SEHNR, CDR2 FQNEAQ (reference sequence). The CDR3 DNA is TGTGCCAGCAGCCATAGCGGGGGAACCACCGGGGAGCTGTTTTTT. It specifies CASSHSGGTTGELFF. The full variable domain, in which reference TRBV7-9 and TRBJ2-2 provide the parts outside the CDR3, is DTGVSQNPRHKITKRGQNVTFRCDPISEHNRLYWYRQTLGQGPEFLTYFQNEAQLEKSRLLSDRFSAERPKGSFSTLEIQRTEQGDSAMYLCASSHSGGTTGELFFGEGSRLTVL.

A single count supports this clone. This chain connects TRBV5-6 to TRBJ2-5, with D maybe TRBD1 (6 bases). Germline CDR1 reads SGHDT; CDR2 reads YYEEEE. Trimming removed 1 base from V and 5 bases from J, with 12 bases in between. The CDR3 loop spans 14 amino acids. CDR3 nucleotide sequence: TGTGCCAGCAGCTTGCCCAGGGGCGACGAGACCCAGTACTTC. This gives the protein CASSLPRGDETQYF.

This clone has only a few counts. This chain joins TRBV7-6 and TRBJ2-5; a possible D gene is TRBD1 (6 bases). V was trimmed by 3 bases and J by 2 bases, leaving 10 bases between them. Germline V gene sequence: CDR1 SGHVS, CDR2 FNYEAQ. The CDR3 has 14 amino acids. CDR3 amino acids: CASSLRGLQETQYF. In DNA form, the CDR3 reads TGTGCCAGCAGCTTGAGGGGGTTACAAGAGACCCAGTACTTC.

The genes are TRBV19 and TRBJ1-6; 9 nucleotides agree with TRBD1. Germline-derived CDR1 and CDR2 are LNHDA and SQIVND (reference sequence). The CDR3 is 15 residues long. Unmatched junction bases numbered 5, after V lost 1 base and J lost 10 bases. The CDR3 here is CASSIVGQGVSPLHF. CDR3 DNA sequence: TGTGCCAGTAGTATAGTGGGACAGGGCGTATCACCCCTCCACTTT.

The chain links TRBV5-1 to TRBJ1-1, with 9 bases identical to TRBD1. The length of the CDR3 is 17 residues. With 3 bases clipped from V and 3 bases from J, the junction kept 12 bases outside the gene matches. Germline V gene data show CDR1 as SGHRS and CDR2 as YFSETQ. CDR3 bases: TGCGCCAGCAGCTCCGAACGGACAGGGGTCAGGTACACTGAAGCTTTCTTT. Its translation is CASSSERTGVRYTEAFF.

This chain uses TRBV27 with TRBJ2-7, with D perhaps matching TRBD1 (6 bases). CDR1 is MNHEY, CDR2 SMNVEV, per germline (reference sequence). Trimming took 2 bases from V and 2 from J, leaving 13 bases between them. CDR3 size: 15 residues. In DNA form, the CDR3 reads TGTGCCAGCAGTTTACAGGGGATCGTAACCTACGAGCAGTACTTC. Encoded protein: CASSLQGIVTYEQYF.

V is TRBV5-6 and J is TRBJ1-5; weak D call: TRBD1 (6 bases). CDR1 and CDR2 (germline): SGHDT, YYEEEE. Deletions cut 2 bases from V and 5 bases from J, with 11 bases between. The CDR3 has 14 residues. CDR3 DNA sequence: TGTGCCAGCAGCTTTAACAGGGAATATCAGCCCCAGCATTTT. Protein sequence: CASSFNREYQPQHF.

V gene TRBV11-2 combines with J gene TRBJ2-3; 11 positions agree with TRBD2. The CDR3 loop spans 18 amino acids. V trimming: 5 bases; J trimming: 5 bases; junction bases outside the gene matches: 15. Germline CDR1 reads SGHAT; CDR2 reads FQNNGV. CDR3 protein: CASSPLGLAVFPEDTQYF. The CDR3 nucleotides read TGTGCCAGCAGCCCCCTGGGACTAGCGGTTTTTCCGGAAGATACGCAGTATTTT. Looking up the rest from reference TRBV11-2 and TRBJ2-3 gives the full variable domain: EAGVAQSPRYKIIEKRQSVAFWCNPISGHATLYWYQQILGQGPKLLIQFQNNGVVDDSQLPKDRFSAERLKGVDSTLKIQPAKLEDSAVYLCASSPLGLAVFPEDTQYFGPGTRLTVL.

This sequence joins TRBV6-6 and TRBJ1-4; TRBD1 aligns across 7 bases. J gave up 4 bases and V 7 bases, and 6 bases lay outside the gene matches. The CDR3 runs to 14 residues. Germline CDR1 and CDR2: MNHNY and SVGAGI (reference sequence). CDR3: CASNPTGFNEKLFF. CDR3 DNA: TGTGCCAGCAACCCGACAGGGTTTAATGAAAAACTGTTTTTT.

This clone was detected a few times. The chain carries TRBV2 and TRBJ2-5; D gene uncertain. This CDR3 comprises 14 residues. Germline values: CDR1 SNHLY, CDR2 FYNNEI. Trimming took off 4 bases at V and 5 bases at J, with 14 bases between the two ends. Here the CDR3 reads CASSVQSRLETQYF. CDR3 nucleotide sequence: TGTGCCAGCAGTGTACAGAGTCGTTTGGAGACCCAGTACTTC.

The genes are TRBV7-9 and TRBJ2-7; TRBD2 aligns across 10 bases. The CDR3 extends over 15 amino acids. With V trimmed by 1 base and J by 6 bases, 6 bases remained unmatched. Germline CDR1 SEHNR, CDR2 FQNEAQ (reference sequence). CDR3 sequence: CASSLGIAGGSEQYF. The CDR3 nucleotides read TGTGCCAGCAGCTTAGGGATAGCGGGGGGCAGCGAGCAGTACTTC.

The rearrangement links TRBV10-3 to TRBJ1-4, with D maybe TRBD1 (5 bases). V shed 10 bases and J shed 0 bases, with 18 bases lying between them. The CDR3 has 16 residues. The germline gives CDR1 ENHRY, CDR2 SYGVKD. The CDR3 is CATSTGGVATNEKLFF. The CDR3, as DNA: TGTGCCACGAGTACCGGGGGAGTTGCAACTAATGAAAAACTGTTTTTT.